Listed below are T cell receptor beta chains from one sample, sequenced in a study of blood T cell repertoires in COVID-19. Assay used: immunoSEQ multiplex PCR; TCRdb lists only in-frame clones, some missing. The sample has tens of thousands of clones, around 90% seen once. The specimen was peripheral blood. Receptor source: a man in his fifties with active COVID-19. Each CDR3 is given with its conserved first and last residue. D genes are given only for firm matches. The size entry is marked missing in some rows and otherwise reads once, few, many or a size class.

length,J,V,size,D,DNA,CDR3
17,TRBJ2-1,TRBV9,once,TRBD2,TGTGCCAGCAGCGTAGCTACTTGGGCTAGCGGGGGAAATGAGCAGTTCTTC,CASSVATWASGGNEQFF
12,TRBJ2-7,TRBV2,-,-,TGTGCCAGCGCAGGGGACAACTACGAGCAGTACTTC,CASAGDNYEQYF
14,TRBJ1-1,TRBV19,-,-,TGTGCCAGTACCTCAGGGGAGCTGAACACTGAAGCTTTCTTT,CASTSGELNTEAFF
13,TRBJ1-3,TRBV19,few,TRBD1,TGTGCCAGTAGTCCCGGGACAGGATACACCATATATTTT,CASSPGTGYTIYF
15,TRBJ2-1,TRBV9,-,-,TGTGCCAGCAGCGTAGTAGGGACACCCTACAATGAGCAGTTCTTC,CASSVVGTPYNEQFF
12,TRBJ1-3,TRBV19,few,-,TGTGCCAGTAGTATACAAGGAGGCACCATATATTTT,CASSIQGGTIYF
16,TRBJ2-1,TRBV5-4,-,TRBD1,TGTGCCAGCAGCTTGCTTGGGGACAGGGGCTACAATGAGCAGTTCTTC,CASSLLGDRGYNEQFF
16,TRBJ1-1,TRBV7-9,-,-,TGTGCCAGCAGCCGTACCAGGGGTATAGTTCCGAGTGAAGCTTTCTTT,CASSRTRGIVPSEAFF
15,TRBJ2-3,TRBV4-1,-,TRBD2,TGCGCCAGCAGCCAAGCGGGAGCGGGGGATAGTACGCAGTATTTT,CASSQAGAGDSTQYF
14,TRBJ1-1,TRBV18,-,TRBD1,TGTGCCAGCTCACCGGGACAGGGGAACACTGAAGCTTTCTTT,CASSPGQGNTEAFF
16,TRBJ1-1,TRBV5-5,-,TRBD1,TGTGCCAGCAGCTTGCACATTGGGACAGCCTACACTGAAGCTTTCTTT,CASSLHIGTAYTEAFF
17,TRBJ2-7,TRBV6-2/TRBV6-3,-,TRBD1,TGTGCCAGCAGTTACTCGATGTCACGGGACAGGCGAAACGAGCAGTACTTC,CASSYSMSRDRRNEQYF
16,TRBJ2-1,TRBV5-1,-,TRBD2,TGCGCCAGCAGCCCGGGCAGCGGGGGGTACTTGAATGAGCAGTTCTTC,CASSPGSGGYLNEQFF
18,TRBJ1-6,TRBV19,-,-,TGTGCCAGTAGTACGCCTAACAGGTCTAGTGGGGTCGGGTCACCCCTCCACTTT,CASSTPNRSSGVGSPLHF
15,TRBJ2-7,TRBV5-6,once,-,TGTGCCAGCAGCTTGGGGGGGCCCCCCTCCTACGAGCAGTACTTC,CASSLGGPPSYEQYF
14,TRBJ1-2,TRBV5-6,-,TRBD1,TGTGCCAGCAGGGGGGGACAGCGAAACTATGGCTACACCTTC,CASRGGQRNYGYTF
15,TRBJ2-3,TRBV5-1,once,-,TGCGCCAGCAGCTTGGAGGACAGAAACACAGATACGCAGTATTTT,CASSLEDRNTDTQYF
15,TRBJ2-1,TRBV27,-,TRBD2,TGTGCCAGCAGTCTTAACGGGGGGGCCTACAATGAGCAGTTCTTC,CASSLNGGAYNEQFF
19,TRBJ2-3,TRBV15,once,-,TGTGCCACCAGCAGGGGGGCATTTCCGGGGGGTGCTAGCACAGATACGCAGTATTTT,CATSRGAFPGGASTDTQYF
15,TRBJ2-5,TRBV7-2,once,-,TGTGCCAGCAGCTCTAGGACGGGGAATAGGGAGACCCAGTACTTC,CASSSRTGNRETQYF
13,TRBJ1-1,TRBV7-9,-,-,TGTGCCAGCAGCCCCGGGGAGAACACTGAAGCTTTCTTT,CASSPGENTEAFF
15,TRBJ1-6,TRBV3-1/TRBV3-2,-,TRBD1,TGTGCCAGCAGCCTCGGGACAGGGGAAAATTCACCCCTCCACTTT,CASSLGTGENSPLHF
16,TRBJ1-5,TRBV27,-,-,TGTGCCAGCAGTTTATCGAGGAGGGGCGCCAATCAGCCCCAGCATTTT,CASSLSRRGANQPQHF
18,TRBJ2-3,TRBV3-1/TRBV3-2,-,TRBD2,TGTGCCAGCAGCCAAATCTCACTAGCGGGGGGGCATACAGATACGCAGTATTTT,CASSQISLAGGHTDTQYF
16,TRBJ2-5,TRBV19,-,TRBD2,TGTGCCAGTAGTATCGGGGGGACTAGCGGGGGAGAGACCCAGTACTTC,CASSIGGTSGGETQYF
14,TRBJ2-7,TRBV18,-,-,TGTGCCAGCTCACCTCAGGGGAGCTCCTACGAGCAGTACTTC,CASSPQGSSYEQYF
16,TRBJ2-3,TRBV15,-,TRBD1,TGTGCCACCAGCAGAGGGGACAGGGGGGTTTTTGATACGCAGTATTTT,CATSRGDRGVFDTQYF
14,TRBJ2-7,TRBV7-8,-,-,TGTGCCAGCAGCTTAGTTACTAGCTTCCACGAGCAGTACTTC,CASSLVTSFHEQYF
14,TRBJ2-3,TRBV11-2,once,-,TGTGCCAGCAGCTTAGCTAGAGAAACAGATACGCAGTATTTT,CASSLARETDTQYF
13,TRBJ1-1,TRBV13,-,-,TGTGCCAGCAGCTTAGGCTTCAACACTGAAGCTTTCTTT,CASSLGFNTEAFF
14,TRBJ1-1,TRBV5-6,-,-,TGTGCCAGCAGCTTGGGGCATTCGAACACTGAAGCTTTCTTT,CASSLGHSNTEAFF
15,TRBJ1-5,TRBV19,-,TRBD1,TGTGCCAGTATGCGGGACAGACCGGGCAATCAGCCCCAGCATTTT,CASMRDRPGNQPQHF
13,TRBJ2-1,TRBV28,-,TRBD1,TGTGCCAGCAGTTTAGCAGGGGGATCAAGGCCGTTCTTC,CASSLAGGSRPFF
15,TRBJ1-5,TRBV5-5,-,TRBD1,TGTGCCAGCAGCTTAGCCAGGGGGTTCATCTCGCCCCAGCATTTT,CASSLARGFISPQHF
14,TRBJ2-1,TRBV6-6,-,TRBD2,TGTGCCAGTGCCGGGACTAGCGGGGGGATGGTGCAGTTCTTC,CASAGTSGGMVQFF
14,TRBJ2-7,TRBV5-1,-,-,TGCGCCAGCAGCTTGTCAGGTCTCGATCGCGAGCAGTACTTC,CASSLSGLDREQYF
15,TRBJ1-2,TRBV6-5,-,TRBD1,TGTGCCAGCAGTTCCAGACAGGGGGCAGAAGATGGCTACACCTTC,CASSSRQGAEDGYTF
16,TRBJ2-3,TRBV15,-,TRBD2,TGTGCCACCAGCAGAGGACTAGCGCAAAGCACAGATACGCAGTATTTT,CATSRGLAQSTDTQYF
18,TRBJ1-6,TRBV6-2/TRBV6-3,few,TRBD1,TGTGCCAGCAGTTACTTGGGACAGTTAAGCTCCTATAATTCACCCCTCCACTTT,CASSYLGQLSSYNSPLHF
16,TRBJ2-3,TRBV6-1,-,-,TGTGCCAGCAGTGAAGGGGTGGGGGGAACCACAGATACGCAGTATTTT,CASSEGVGGTTDTQYF
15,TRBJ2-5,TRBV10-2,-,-,TGCGCCAGCAGTATCGGGACTCGCCCCCCAGAGACCCAGTACTTC,CASSIGTRPPETQYF
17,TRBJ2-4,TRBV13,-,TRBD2,TGTGCCAGCTCAACTTTAACTAGCGGGGGGGACAAAAACATTCAGTACTTC,CASSTLTSGGDKNIQYF
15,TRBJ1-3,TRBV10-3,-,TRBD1,TGTGCCATCAGCGGGGACAGGCCCTCTGGAAACACCATATATTTT,CAISGDRPSGNTIYF
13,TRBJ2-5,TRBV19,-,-,TGTGCCAGTAGTTTGGGACTCCAAGAGACCCAGTACTTC,CASSLGLQETQYF
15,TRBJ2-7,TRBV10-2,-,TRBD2,TGCGCCAGCAGGAAGCCCCAAGCGGGGGGGGGCGAGCAGTACTTC,CASRKPQAGGGEQYF